This T cell receptor (beta chain) was identified in a study of cytomegalovirus exposure and HLA in healthy donors. General study findings and limits: Per a prior analysis, the majority of TCR beta V segments were productive roughly 87% or roughly 30% of the time.

Comments on this clone: Its antigen is unidentified.

V lost 2 bases and J lost 1; bases outside the gene matches: 2. This CDR3 region has 15 residues. In germline, CDR1 is SGHTA, CDR2 FQGTGA. The PCR ran on 60 Vbeta and 13 Jbeta primers. Original analysis: An analysis performed later counted around 80 million unique TCR beta chains (roughly 11 million of them shared). Assay: immunoSEQ multiplex PCR; the TCRdb copy retains only in-frame clones and omits some. That table gives V, J and clone size, and the DNA gave D and trimming. Here the sample spans about 160,000 clones, roughly 78% being singletons. Sequencing was carried out using PBMCs. The clonotype originates from a woman aged 35 to 49 in good health and CMV-seronegative. The chain joins TRBV7-3 to TRBJ1-1; TRBD1 matches at 9 bases. DNA of the CDR3: TGTGCCAGCAGCTTAGGGACAGGGACGAACACTGAAGCTTTCTTT. The encoded protein is CASSLGTGTNTEAFF.